Listed here are 25 T cell receptor beta chains from one sample, sequenced in a study of blood T cell repertoires in COVID-19. Generated by immunoSEQ multiplex PCR, the TCRdb table keeps only in-frame clones and is missing some. The sample lists about 200,000 clones; roughly 82% were seen once. Input material: peripheral blood. The source of these receptors is a woman in her sixties with COVID-19, enrolled during active disease.

This chain uses TRBV10-1 with TRBJ2-3; D is perhaps TRBD2 (6 bases). The CDR3 length is 13 residues. Looked up from germline, CDR1 is WNHNN and CDR2 is SYGVQD (reference sequence). The germline V and J ends were trimmed by 6 bases and 1 base, with 8 bases remaining between them. The CDR3: CASRPGGTDTQYF. In DNA form, the CDR3 reads TGCGCCAGCAGGCCGGGAGGCACAGATACGCAGTATTTT.

V gene TRBV21-1 combines with J gene TRBJ1-1; the table names TRBD1, a call not compared with the DNA. TRBV21-1 represents a pseudogene. This CDR3 comprises 19 residues. The CDR3 loop reads CASSGQGRANLIPNTEAFF. Here the CDR3 DNA reads TGTGCCAGCAGCGGACAGGGTAGGGCCAATCTGATTCCGAACACTGAAGCTTTCTTT.

This chain joins TRBV7-3 and TRBJ2-3; possibly TRBD2 for D (6 bases). The germline V gene encodes CDR1 SGHTA and CDR2 FQGTGA. V was trimmed by 1 base and J by 0 bases, leaving 14 bases between them. The CDR3 length is 17 residues. The CDR3 spells CASSLRRGTSSTDTQYF. The CDR3 region has the DNA TGTGCCAGCAGCTTAAGACGGGGGACCTCTAGCACAGATACGCAGTATTTT.

Written as DNA, the CDR3 is TGTGCCAGCAGTCGGGACAGGCGCAATGAGCAGTTCTTC. Protein sequence: CASSRDRRNEQFF. The chain uses TRBV27 and TRBJ2-1; 8 nucleotides line up with TRBD1. The CDR3 has 13 amino acids. J gave up 6 bases and V 5 bases, and 3 bases lay outside the gene matches. Germline CDR1 is MNHEY and CDR2 is SMNVEV (reference sequence).

This clone was observed a single time. This chain connects TRBV7-3 to TRBJ2-2; D perhaps matches TRBD1 (6 bases). This CDR3 contains 15 residues. V dropped 2 bases and J dropped 3 bases, with 10 bases sitting between them. Germline V gene lookup returns CDR1 SGHTA and CDR2 FQGTGA. CDR3 bases: TGTGCCAGCAGCTTATCCGGGACACACACCGGGGAGCTGTTTTTT. It encodes CASSLSGTHTGELFF.

The chain uses TRBV21-1 and TRBJ2-3; TRBD2 reflects the table's D call only, with no check against the DNA. TRBV21-1 is a pseudogene locus. This CDR3 is 13 amino acids long. The CDR3 DNA is TGTGCCAGCAGCAAAGGGAGGGTAGATACGCAGTATTTT. Translating it yields CASSKGRVDTQYF.

As for this clone: One end of the junction does not line up with germline, which may come from a read error. The chain links TRBV12-3 or TRBV12-4 to TRBJ2-7, with TRBD1 identical over 8 bases. The CDR3 consists of 12 residues. DNA for the CDR3: TGTGCCAGCAGCCTATCAGGGACAGGCGAGCACTTC. It specifies CASSLSGTGEHF.

There are a few counts of this clone. The chain employs TRBV29-1 and TRBJ1-5; D might be TRBD1 (6 bases). The CDR3 totals 14 residues. Trimming cost V 0 bases and J 7 bases, with 13 bases left between them. Per germline, CDR1 SQVTM and CDR2 ANQGSEA. The CDR3 DNA is TGCAGCGTTGAAGAAGGGGGAAACGGCCAGCCCCAGCATTTT. Its protein product is CSVEEGGNGQPQHF. The complete variable domain, with remaining parts taken from reference TRBV29-1 and TRBJ1-5, reads SAVISQKPSRDICQRGTSLTIQCQVDSQVTMMFWYRQQPGQSLTLIATANQGSEATYESGFVIDKFPISRPNLTFSTLTVSNMSPEDSSIYLCSVEEGGNGQPQHFGDGTRLSIL.

V usage is TRBV13 and J usage is TRBJ1-2; D gene ambiguous. Trimming took 3 bases from V and 2 from J, leaving 10 bases between them. This CDR3 is 14 amino acids long. Per germline, CDR1 PRHDT and CDR2 FYEKMQ (reference sequence). Here the CDR3 DNA reads TGTGCCAGCAGCTTTCAGTTTTCAAACTATGGCTACACCTTC. Its translation: CASSFQFSNYGYTF.

This clone has a handful of counts. The rearrangement uses TRBV13 and TRBJ1-1; unclear D gene. Germline CDR1 PRHDT, CDR2 FYEKMQ (reference sequence). This CDR3 has 14 residues. Trimming removed 5 bases at V and 4 bases at J, with 14 bases between. DNA for the CDR3: TGTGCCAGCAGCCTACAGTTCGGTAGCACTGAAGCTTTCTTT. This sequence encodes CASSLQFGSTEAFF.

The genes are TRBV18 and TRBJ1-2; 8 positions match TRBD1. Germline V gives CDR1 KGHSH, CDR2 LQKENI. This CDR3 has 15 residues. V lost 3 bases, J lost 6 bases, and 9 bases stayed unmatched. The CDR3 sequence: CASSPGPGGGNGYTF. The CDR3 DNA follows: TGTGCCAGCTCACCTGGTCCAGGGGGCGGGAATGGCTACACCTTC.

This clone has only one observation. This chain connects TRBV6-5 to TRBJ1-6; the D is unclear. Germline CDR1 MNHEY, CDR2 SVGAGI. V was pared by 11 bases and J by 10 bases, with 15 bases between. There are 12 residues in the CDR3. CDR3 sequence reads: CALLSGESPLHF. The CDR3 region has the DNA TGTGCCCTTTTGTCCGGGGAATCACCCCTCCACTTT.

The chain recombines TRBV28 with TRBJ1-5; 8 nucleotides agree with TRBD1. V was clipped by 8 bases and J by 4 bases; unmatched bases: 7. The CDR3 consists of 14 residues. Germline V gene lookup returns CDR1 MDHEN and CDR2 SYDVKM. CDR3 sequence: CASLTGARNQPQHF. The CDR3 DNA sequence: TGTGCCAGCCTGACAGGGGCACGGAATCAGCCCCAGCATTTT.

DNA for the CDR3: TGTGCCAGCAGCTCCGACACTTACCCCAATTCACCCCTCCACTTT. Translated, it gives CASSSDTYPNSPLHF. The rearrangement links TRBV7-3 to TRBJ1-6; D gene uncertain. Trimming removed 4 bases at V and 7 bases at J, with 14 bases between. Germline lookup yields CDR1 SGHTA and CDR2 FQGTGA. The CDR3 totals 15 residues. Using reference TRBV7-3 and TRBJ1-6 for the parts outside the CDR3, the full variable domain is GAGVSQTPSNKVTEKGKYVELRCDPISGHTALYWYRQSLGQGPEFLIYFQGTGAADDSGLPNDRFFAVRPEGSVSTLKIQRTERGDSAVYLCASSSDTYPNSPLHFGNGTRLTVT.

This rearrangement joins TRBV9 to TRBJ2-5; 11 bases line up with TRBD2. This CDR3 spans 15 amino acids. CDR1 is SGDLS and CDR2 is YYNGEE in the germline V gene. The junction had 5 bases not matched to a gene; V was cut back by 2 bases and J by 5 bases. Written as DNA, the CDR3 is TGTGCCAGCAGCGTTAGCGGGGGGGCCTGGGAGACCCAGTACTTC. It yields the protein CASSVSGGAWETQYF. The full variable domain, with the rest looked up from reference TRBV9 and TRBJ2-5, is DSGVTQTPKHLITATGQRVTLRCSPRSGDLSVYWYQQSLDQGLQFLIQYYNGEERAKGNILERFSAQQFPDLHSELNLSSLELGDSALYFCASSVSGGAWETQYFGPGTRLLVL.

The genes are TRBV3-1 (or the pseudogene TRBV3-2) and TRBJ2-5, with a possible D match to TRBD2 (6 bases). The CDR3 sequence is 16 residues long. Germline V gene sequence: CDR1 LGHDT, CDR2 YNNKEL (reference sequence). V was pared by 4 bases and J by 0 bases, with 15 bases between. CDR3 amino acids: CASSPFFGGHQETQYF. CDR3 nucleotides: TGTGCCAGCAGCCCCTTCTTCGGGGGTCACCAAGAGACCCAGTACTTC.

The sample holds one count of this clone. The V gene is TRBV7-9, the J gene TRBJ1-1; D gene uncertain. Deletions cut 1 base from V and 8 bases from J, with 11 bases between. This CDR3 has 13 amino acids. Germline lookup yields CDR1 SEHNR and CDR2 FQNEAQ (reference sequence). CDR3 nucleotides: TGTGCCAGCAGCTTAGAAAGAACGGGAGAAGCTTTCTTT. Its protein product is CASSLERTGEAFF.

Note on this clone: The same CDR3 also results from other DNA sequences found in this sample. The DNA for the CDR3 is TGTGCCAGCAGCCAGCGGGAGACCCAGTACTTC. It codes for CASSQRETQYF. The chain joins TRBV5-4 to TRBJ2-5; D perhaps matches TRBD2 (5 bases). The germline V and J ends were trimmed by 4 bases and 5 bases, with 6 bases remaining between them. The CDR3 contains 11 residues. CDR1 and CDR2 from the germline V gene are SGHNT and YYREEE (reference sequence).

The chain links TRBV28 to TRBJ1-2, with TRBD1 matching 9 bases. V was clipped by 5 bases and J by 4 bases; unmatched bases: 11. The CDR3 has 16 residues. Germline lookup yields CDR1 MDHEN and CDR2 SYDVKM. The CDR3 DNA follows: TGTGCCAGCAGTATGCCCGGGACAGGGCTGGGCTATGGCTACACCTTC. Residues: CASSMPGTGLGYGYTF.

The table lists this clone with a few counts. The chain has TRBV28 and TRBJ1-3, with 7 positions matching TRBD1. CDR1 is MDHEN and CDR2 is SYDVKM in the germline V gene. There are 16 residues in the CDR3. V lost 6 bases, J lost 0 bases, and 8 bases stayed unmatched. CDR3 DNA sequence: TGTGCCAGCAGCCAGCAACAGGGGCTCTCTGGAAACACCATATATTTT. Translating it yields CASSQQQGLSGNTIYF.

This chain links TRBV19 with TRBJ1-1, with D hard to call. The length of the CDR3 is 14 residues. Germline lookup yields CDR1 LNHDA and CDR2 SQIVND (reference sequence). V was cut by 3 bases and J by 1 base, with 9 bases left in between. In DNA, the CDR3 is TGTGCCAGTAGTATCGGGAGTCAGAACACTGAAGCTTTCTTT. Its protein is CASSIGSQNTEAFF.

This clone was observed a single time. V and J are TRBV14 and TRBJ1-5; D unresolved. The CDR3 has 14 amino acids. Trimming removed 4 bases from V and 4 bases from J, with 11 bases in between. The germline CDR1 and CDR2 sequences are SGHDN and FVKESK. The CDR3 DNA is TGTGCCAGCAGCCCCCCAGGATGGAATCAGCCCCAGCATTTT. Translating gives CASSPPGWNQPQHF.

The chain couples TRBV5-1 to TRBJ2-2; D is ambiguous. Per the germline V gene, CDR1 is SGHRS and CDR2 is YFSETQ. The CDR3 totals 14 residues. V lost 4 bases to trimming and J lost 5 bases, with 12 bases between them. CDR3 protein: CASSLQDLTGELFF. CDR3 sequence (DNA): TGCGCCAGCAGCCTCCAGGATTTAACCGGGGAGCTGTTTTTT.

This chain uses TRBV5-1 with TRBJ2-7, with D perhaps matching TRBD2 (5 bases). This CDR3 spans 13 amino acids. Germline-derived CDR1 and CDR2 are SGHRS and YFSETQ. Trimming removed 4 bases at V and 4 bases at J, with 12 bases between. As DNA, the CDR3 is TGCGCCAGCAGCCTGGACGGACTGTACGAGCAGTACGTC. Translation: CASSLDGLYEQYV.

This clone has more than one count but fewer than ten. The chain employs TRBV18 and TRBJ2-4; 10 bases agree with TRBD1. Germline trimming cut 2 bases from V and 4 bases from J; bases unmatched to any gene: 8. CDR3 length: 17 residues. Germline V gene lookup returns CDR1 KGHSH and CDR2 LQKENI. CDR3 nucleotides: TGTGCCAGCTCACCAATAGGACAGGGGGGTCGTAAAAACATTCAGTACTTC. This sequence encodes CASSPIGQGGRKNIQYF.